This T cell receptor beta chain was sequenced in a study of early T cells in non-severe SARS-CoV-2 infection. Trimming removed 7 bases at V and 2 bases at J, with 5 bases between. In germline, CDR1 is SQVTM, CDR2 ANQGSEA. CDR3 length equals 10 residues. TCRdb independently ran MiXCR on the 5' RACE reads; one entry per CDR3 protein. The sample shows 57,000 or so distinct CDR3 sequences, around 6% of them seen only once. This clonotype was counted ten times or more. V gene TRBV29-1 combines with J gene TRBJ1-1; the D is unclear. Sequenced material: whole blood. This receptor was identified in an adult who was a healthcare worker with PCR-confirmed SARS-CoV-2 infection or an uninfected control (not recorded which). The CDR3 bases are TGCAGCGGGGTTAACACTGAAGCTTTCTTT. It yields the protein CSGVNTEAFF. Full variable domain (missing parts from reference TRBV29-1 and TRBJ1-1): SAVISQKPSRDICQRGTSLTIQCQVDSQVTMMFWYRQQPGQSLTLIATANQGSEATYESGFVIDKFPISRPNLTFSTLTVSNMSPEDSSIYLCSGVNTEAFFGQGTRLTVV.